Listed below are T cell receptor beta chains from one sample, sequenced in a study of T cell responses to AZD1222 COVID-19 vaccine. This table comes from immunoSEQ multiplex PCR, and its TCRdb copy is limited to in-frame clones, with some not included. The sample has roughly 170,000 clones, roughly nine tenths seen once. The sample here was peripheral blood, taken on day 0 of AZD1222 vaccination. The source of these receptors is an adult in good health. Each CDR3 is given with its conserved first and last residue.

CASSSPGEGRYGYTF,TRBJ1-2,TRBV28
CASSRRENTEAFF,TRBJ1-1,TRBV6-4
CATSDWGTEAFF,TRBJ1-1,TRBV24-1
CASSPRGGSDTEAFF,TRBJ1-1,TRBV7-3
CASSRTGREQYF,TRBJ2-7,TRBV4-3
CARSGVDRGNGTYEQYF,TRBJ2-7,TRBV5-3
CASSAGTLYEQYF,TRBJ2-7,TRBV28
CASSQDVAGALNTGELFF,TRBJ2-2,TRBV4-3
CASSLGTGKSNTEAFF,TRBJ1-1,TRBV5-1
CAISAAKITANGNTIYF,TRBJ1-3,TRBV10-3
CASSSTGRGNQPQHF,TRBJ1-5,TRBV6-1
CASNKTPVYGYTF,TRBJ1-2,TRBV2
CASSTGTYYTGELFF,TRBJ2-2,TRBV6-5
CASSAPGQSNEKLFF,TRBJ1-4,TRBV2
CASSFSVDTQYF,TRBJ2-3,TRBV7-2
CSVGQGTQDGYTF,TRBJ1-2,TRBV29-1
CASSTGGNTIYF,TRBJ1-3,TRBV28
CASSAVAGGAAFF,TRBJ1-1,TRBV2
CASSPRLAGSSYNEQFF,TRBJ2-1,TRBV19
CASSLIREKIGNTEAFF,TRBJ1-1,TRBV28
CASRQGPNSPLHF,TRBJ1-6,TRBV6-4
CATSGTSFDEQFF,TRBJ2-1,TRBV15
CASSYGGAFGEPQHF,TRBJ1-5,TRBV6-5
CASSPRTEMNTEAFF,TRBJ1-1,TRBV5-4
CASSPETGGRTEAFF,TRBJ1-1,TRBV7-6
CASQLGRRNTIYF,TRBJ1-3,TRBV12-3/TRBV12-4
CASKQGWGNQPQHF,TRBJ1-5,TRBV6-5
CASSAGRGPGNTIYF,TRBJ1-3,TRBV7-2
CASSFSDFRDTQYF,TRBJ2-3,TRBV7-2